Only a few counts were recorded for the clone carrying this T cell receptor (beta chain). The antigen is not known. V was shortened by 5 bases and J by 3 bases, with 7 bases between the two germline ends. The CDR3 consists of 12 residues. Germline CDR1 reads SGHTA; CDR2 reads FQGNSA. The PCR made use of 60 Vbeta and 13 Jbeta primers. Profiling relied on immunoSEQ multiplex PCR, and the TCRdb table lists in-frame clones only, not all of them. This sample has 85,000 to 120,000 clones, with 60% to 80% found just once. These data belong to a study of cytomegalovirus exposure and HLA in healthy donors. Overall study results and limits: Sequences of the TCR beta chain were said to predict the HLA-A and HLA-B alleles of most subjects accurately. In a later analysis, across HLA loci, associated TCR counts were highest for DRB1, lowest for HLA-C. Association of a missense DCLRE1C variant with TCR beta V- and J-gene trimming was reported in a later analysis. Segments of the TCR beta V type were, in most cases, productive about 90% or about 30% of the time in an earlier analysis.

Sequenced sample: PBMCs. The receptor was isolated from a boy aged 10-17 years in good health and CMV-seronegative. The chain couples TRBV7-2 to TRBJ1-1, with D unresolved. CDR3: CASSGGHTEAFF. CDR3 in DNA: TGTGCCAGCAGCGGAGGCCACACTGAAGCTTTCTTT.